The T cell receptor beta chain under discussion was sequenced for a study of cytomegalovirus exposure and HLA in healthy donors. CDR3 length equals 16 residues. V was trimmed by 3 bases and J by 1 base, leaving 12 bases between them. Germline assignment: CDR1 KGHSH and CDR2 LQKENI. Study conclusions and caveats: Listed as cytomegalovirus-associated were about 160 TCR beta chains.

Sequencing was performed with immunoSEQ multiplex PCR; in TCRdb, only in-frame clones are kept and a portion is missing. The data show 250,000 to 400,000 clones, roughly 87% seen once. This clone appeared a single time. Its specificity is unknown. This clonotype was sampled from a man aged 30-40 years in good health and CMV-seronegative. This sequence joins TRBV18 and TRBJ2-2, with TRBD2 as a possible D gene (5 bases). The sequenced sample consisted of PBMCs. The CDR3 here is CASSPPGGLNTGELFF. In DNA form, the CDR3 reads TGTGCCAGCTCACCCCCGGGCGGGCTGAACACCGGGGAGCTGTTTTTT.